Listed below are T cell receptor beta chains from one sample, sequenced in a study of blood T cells in healthy people across ages. TCRdb independently ran MiXCR on the 5' RACE reads; one entry per CDR3 protein. Of about a million distinct CDR3 sequences in the sample, roughly 48% were seen once. The sequencing sample was made of blood. The receptors were sampled from a man in his thirties or forties in good health. The CDR3 runs from the conserved cysteine through the conserved F or W. The order of the fields is CDR3 protein, CDR3 DNA, J gene, V gene, clone size, D gene. The D gene is left open where the match is weak. Only some rows state a clone size, as once, few, many or a class for expanded clones.

cdr3_aa: CASSPTLGTVTDTQYF; cdr3_nt: TGTGCCAGCTCTCCGACACTCGGGACAGTCACAGATACGCAGTATTTT; j_call: TRBJ2-3; v_call: TRBV18; clone_size: few; d_call: TRBD1
cdr3_aa: CSARDLEGLSGYTF; cdr3_nt: TGCAGTGCTAGAGATCTCGAGGGGTTAAGTGGCTACACCTTC; j_call: TRBJ1-2; v_call: TRBV20-1; clone_size: few; d_call: .
cdr3_aa: CSARVQIDEQFF; cdr3_nt: TGCAGTGCTAGGGTCCAGATAGACGAGCAGTTCTTC; j_call: TRBJ2-1; v_call: TRBV20-1; clone_size: many; d_call: .
cdr3_aa: CASSEGTGGTTEAFF; cdr3_nt: TGTGCCAGCAGTGAAGGGACAGGGGGGACCACTGAAGCTTTCTTT; j_call: TRBJ1-1; v_call: TRBV2; clone_size: .; d_call: TRBD1
cdr3_aa: CSVGPGDTEAFF; cdr3_nt: TGCAGCGTTGGGCCGGGGGACACTGAAGCTTTCTTT; j_call: TRBJ1-1; v_call: TRBV29-1; clone_size: few; d_call: .
cdr3_aa: CASSVEGSNQPQHF; cdr3_nt: TGTGCCAGCAGCGTAGAGGGGAGCAATCAGCCCCAGCATTTT; j_call: TRBJ1-5; v_call: TRBV9; clone_size: .; d_call: .
cdr3_aa: CSVKKAGTIFANEKLFF; cdr3_nt: TGCAGCGTCAAAAAGGCGGGGACGATTTTCGCTAATGAAAAACTGTTTTTT; j_call: TRBJ1-4; v_call: TRBV29-1; clone_size: .; d_call: .
cdr3_aa: CASSSTGRGGTQYF; cdr3_nt: TGTGCCAGCAGCTCAACAGGGCGTGGAGGGACCCAGTACTTC; j_call: TRBJ2-5; v_call: TRBV5-4; clone_size: .; d_call: .
cdr3_aa: CASSGGTSRGEQYF; cdr3_nt: TGCGCCAGCAGCGGAGGGACTAGTCGAGGCGAGCAGTACTTC; j_call: TRBJ2-7; v_call: TRBV5-1; clone_size: many; d_call: TRBD2
cdr3_aa: CSVEGLGDGYTF; cdr3_nt: TGCAGCGTTGAAGGCCTAGGGGACGGCTACACCTTC; j_call: TRBJ1-2; v_call: TRBV29-1; clone_size: .; d_call: .
cdr3_aa: CATTRPGNTEAFF; cdr3_nt: TGTGCCACCACGCGGCCCGGGAACACTGAAGCTTTCTTT; j_call: TRBJ1-1; v_call: TRBV15; clone_size: .; d_call: .